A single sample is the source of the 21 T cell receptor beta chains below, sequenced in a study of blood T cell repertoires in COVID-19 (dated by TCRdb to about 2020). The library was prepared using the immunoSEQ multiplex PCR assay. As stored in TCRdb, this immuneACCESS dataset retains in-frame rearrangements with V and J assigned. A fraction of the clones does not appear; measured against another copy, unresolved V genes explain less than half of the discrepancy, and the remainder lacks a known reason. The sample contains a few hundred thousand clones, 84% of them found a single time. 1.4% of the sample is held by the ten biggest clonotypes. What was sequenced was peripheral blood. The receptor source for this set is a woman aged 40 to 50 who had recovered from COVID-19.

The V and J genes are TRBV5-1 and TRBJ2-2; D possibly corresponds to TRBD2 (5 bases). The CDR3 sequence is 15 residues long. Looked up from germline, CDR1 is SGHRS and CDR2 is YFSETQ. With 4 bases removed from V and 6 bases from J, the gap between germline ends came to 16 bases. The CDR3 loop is CASSQRTARSGELFF. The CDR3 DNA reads TGCGCCAGCAGCCAGCGGACCGCAAGGTCCGGGGAGCTGTTTTTT. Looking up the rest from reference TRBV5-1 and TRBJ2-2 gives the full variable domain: KAGVTQTPRYLIKTRGQQVTLSCSPISGHRSVSWYQQTPGQGLQFLFEYFSETQRNKGNFPGRFSGRQFSNSRSEMNVSTLELGDSALYLCASSQRTARSGELFFGEGSRLTVL.

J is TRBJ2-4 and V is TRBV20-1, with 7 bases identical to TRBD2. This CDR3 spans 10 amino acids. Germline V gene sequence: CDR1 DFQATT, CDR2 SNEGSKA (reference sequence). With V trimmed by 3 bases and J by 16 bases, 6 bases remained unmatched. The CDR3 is CSARGGEDYF. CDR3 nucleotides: TGCAGTGCTAGGGGAGGGGAAGATTACTTC.

CDR3 loop: CASSGQWGTEAFF. The CDR3 DNA sequence: TGTGCCAGCAGTGGACAATGGGGTACTGAAGCTTTCTTT. This rearrangement joins TRBV12-3 or TRBV12-4 to TRBJ1-1; D possibly corresponds to TRBD1 (5 bases). The CDR3 loop spans 13 amino acids. V was shortened by 5 bases and J by 5 bases, with 12 bases between the two germline ends.

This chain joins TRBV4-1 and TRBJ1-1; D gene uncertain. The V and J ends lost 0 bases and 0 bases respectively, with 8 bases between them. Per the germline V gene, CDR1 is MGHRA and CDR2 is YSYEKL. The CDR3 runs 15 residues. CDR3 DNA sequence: TGCGCCAGCAGCCAAGAAACGGGGATGAACACTGAAGCTTTCTTT. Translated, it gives CASSQETGMNTEAFF.

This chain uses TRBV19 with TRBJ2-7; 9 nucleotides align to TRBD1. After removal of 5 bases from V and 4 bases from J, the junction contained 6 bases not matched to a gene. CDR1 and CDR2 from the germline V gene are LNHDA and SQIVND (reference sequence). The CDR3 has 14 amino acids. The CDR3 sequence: CASSQSGTGYEQYF. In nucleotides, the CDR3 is TGTGCCAGTAGTCAGTCCGGGACAGGGTACGAGCAGTACTTC.

In DNA form, the CDR3 reads TGTGCCAGCACCGCAGGGTTGTGGACTGAAGCTTTCTTT. Encoded protein: CASTAGLWTEAFF. This chain joins TRBV7-9 and TRBJ1-1, with a possible D match to TRBD1 (5 bases). Germline V gene sequence: CDR1 SEHNR, CDR2 FQNEAQ (reference sequence). V was cut by 7 bases and J by 5 bases, with 14 bases left in between. The CDR3 is 13 amino acids. Full variable domain (remainder filled in from reference TRBV7-9 and TRBJ1-1): DTGVSQNPRHKITKRGQNVTFRCDPISEHNRLYWYRQTLGQGPEFLTYFQNEAQLEKSRLLSDRFSAERPKGSFSTLEIQRTEQGDSAMYLCASTAGLWTEAFFGQGTRLTVV.

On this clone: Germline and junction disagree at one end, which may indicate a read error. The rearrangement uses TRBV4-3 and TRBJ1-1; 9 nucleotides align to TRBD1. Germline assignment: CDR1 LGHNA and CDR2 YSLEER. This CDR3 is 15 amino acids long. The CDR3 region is CASSQVLGAVQGAHF. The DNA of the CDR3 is TGCGCCAGCAGCCAAGTCCTAGGGGCGGTACAGGGGGCCCACTTT.

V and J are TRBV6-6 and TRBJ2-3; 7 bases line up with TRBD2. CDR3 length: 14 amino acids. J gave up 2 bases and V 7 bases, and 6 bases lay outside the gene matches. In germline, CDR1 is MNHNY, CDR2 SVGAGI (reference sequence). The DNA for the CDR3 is TGTGCCAGCAACAAGCGGGAAAACACAGATACGCAGTATTTT. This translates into CASNKRENTDTQYF.

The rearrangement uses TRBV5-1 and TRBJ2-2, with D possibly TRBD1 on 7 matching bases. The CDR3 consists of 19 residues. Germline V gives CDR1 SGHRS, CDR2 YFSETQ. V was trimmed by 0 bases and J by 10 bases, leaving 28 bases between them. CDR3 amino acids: CASSLAFGQGGNTGEELFF. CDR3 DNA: TGCGCCAGCAGCTTGGCATTCGGCCAGGGGGGCAACACCGGGGAGGAGCTGTTTTTT.

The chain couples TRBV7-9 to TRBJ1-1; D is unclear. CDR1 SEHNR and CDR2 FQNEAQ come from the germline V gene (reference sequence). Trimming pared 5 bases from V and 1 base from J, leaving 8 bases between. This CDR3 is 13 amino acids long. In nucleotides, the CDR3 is TGTGCCAGCAGCCCTCTCTCGAACACTGAAGCTTTCTTT. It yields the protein CASSPLSNTEAFF.

CDR3 sequence reads: CASSFRERETQYF. The CDR3 DNA reads as TGTGCCAGCAGTTTCCGAGAAAGAGAGACCCAGTACTTC. The rearrangement joins TRBV28 to TRBJ2-5; D is unclear. The CDR3 is made up of 13 amino acids. Trimming shortened V by 3 bases and J by 4 bases, and 9 bases separated the two germline ends. Germline V gives CDR1 MDHEN, CDR2 SYDVKM.

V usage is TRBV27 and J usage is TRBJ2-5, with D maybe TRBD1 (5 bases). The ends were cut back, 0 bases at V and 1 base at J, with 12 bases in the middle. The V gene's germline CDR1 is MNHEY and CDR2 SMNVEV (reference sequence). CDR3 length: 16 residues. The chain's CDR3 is CASSLSWQGTQETQYF. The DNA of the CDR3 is TGTGCCAGCAGTTTATCGTGGCAGGGCACCCAAGAGACCCAGTACTTC.

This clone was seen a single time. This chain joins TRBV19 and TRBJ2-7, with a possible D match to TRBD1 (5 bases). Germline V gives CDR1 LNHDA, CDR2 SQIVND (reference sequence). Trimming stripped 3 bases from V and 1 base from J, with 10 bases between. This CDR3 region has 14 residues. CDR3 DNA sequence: TGTGCCAGTAGTATCAGGTCAGGGTCCTACGAGCAGTACTTC. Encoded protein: CASSIRSGSYEQYF.

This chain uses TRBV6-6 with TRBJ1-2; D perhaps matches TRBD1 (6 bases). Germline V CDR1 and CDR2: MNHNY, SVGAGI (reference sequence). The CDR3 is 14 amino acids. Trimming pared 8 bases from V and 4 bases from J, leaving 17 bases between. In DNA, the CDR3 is TGTGCCAGCGCAGGGGCCGGCCTCGCCTATGGCTACACCTTC. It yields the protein CASAGAGLAYGYTF.

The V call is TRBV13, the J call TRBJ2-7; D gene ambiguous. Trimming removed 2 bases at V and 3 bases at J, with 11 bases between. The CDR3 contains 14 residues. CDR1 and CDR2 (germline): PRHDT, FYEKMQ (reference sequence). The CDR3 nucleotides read TGTGCCAGCAGCTTATCGAGGCTAAGCTACGAGCAGTACTTC. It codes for CASSLSRLSYEQYF.

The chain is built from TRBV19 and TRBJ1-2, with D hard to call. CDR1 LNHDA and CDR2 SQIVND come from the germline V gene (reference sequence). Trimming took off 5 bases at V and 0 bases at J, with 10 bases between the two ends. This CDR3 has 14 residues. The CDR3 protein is CASSRQSANYGYTF. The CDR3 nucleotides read TGTGCCAGTAGTCGACAATCAGCTAACTATGGCTACACCTTC.

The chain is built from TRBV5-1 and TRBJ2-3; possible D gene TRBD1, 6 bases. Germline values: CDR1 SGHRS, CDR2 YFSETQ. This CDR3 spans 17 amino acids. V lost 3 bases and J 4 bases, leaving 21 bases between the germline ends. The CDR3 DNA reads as TGCGCCAGCAGCTGGGGTCCGGGACACCCAGAGCCAGATACGCAGTATTTT. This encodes CASSWGPGHPEPDTQYF.

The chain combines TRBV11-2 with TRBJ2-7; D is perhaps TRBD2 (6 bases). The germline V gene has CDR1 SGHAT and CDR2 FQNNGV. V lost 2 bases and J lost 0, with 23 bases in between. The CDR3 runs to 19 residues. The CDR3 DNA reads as TGTGCCAGCAGCTTATTTCGGGGGTCGCTTCCCAAAAGCTCCTACGAGCAGTACTTC. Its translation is CASSLFRGSLPKSSYEQYF.

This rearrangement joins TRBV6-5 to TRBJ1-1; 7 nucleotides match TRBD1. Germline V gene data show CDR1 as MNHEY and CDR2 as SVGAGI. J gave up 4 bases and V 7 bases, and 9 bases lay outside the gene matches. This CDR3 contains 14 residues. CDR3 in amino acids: CASTLDRWGTEAFF. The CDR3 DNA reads TGTGCCAGCACCCTGGACAGGTGGGGCACTGAAGCTTTCTTT.

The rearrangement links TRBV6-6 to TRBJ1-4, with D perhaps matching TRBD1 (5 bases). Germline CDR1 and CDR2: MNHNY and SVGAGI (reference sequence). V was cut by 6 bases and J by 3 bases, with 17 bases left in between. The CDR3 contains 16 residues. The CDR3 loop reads CASSPTVGTANEKLFF. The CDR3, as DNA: TGTGCCAGCAGCCCGACAGTGGGAACGGCTAATGAAAAACTGTTTTTT.

Written as DNA, the CDR3 is TGCGCCAGCAGCAGGGGACAGGAGTCCTACGAGCAGTACTTC. As protein: CASSRGQESYEQYF. The chain carries TRBV5-1 and TRBJ2-7; TRBD1 aligns across 8 bases. Per germline, CDR1 SGHRS and CDR2 YFSETQ. The ends lost 4 bases at V and 1 base at J; junction bases unmatched: 4. The CDR3 has 14 residues.